This T cell receptor beta chain emerged from a study of shared clonotypes between healthy human individuals. From germline, CDR1 is ENHRY and CDR2 SYGVKD. Trimming removed 8 bases at V and 5 bases at J, with 12 bases between. This CDR3 has 13 amino acids. Splitting of CD4+ cells produced CD45RA+ naive and CD45RA-negative memory subsets. At deep level, the assay was performed. Each replicate PCR on the sorted subsets used roughly 200 ng DNA (approximately 33,000 T cell genomes). Only in-frame clones appear in the TCRdb table, and some are missing; sequencing was by immunoSEQ multiplex PCR. Found here are some 2.3 million clones, over 85% of them singletons; the top ten hold about 0.37%. As to this clone: Its antigen is undetermined.

Study observations and caveats: In this cohort, only blood was sampled, and tissue repertoires likely differ.

The clonotype was recovered from a man between 18 and 29 years old in good health. Some clones in this sample may be carry-over from other donors' samples. Input material: naive CD4+ T cells from PBMCs. The subset was: CD45RA+ positively selected. This sequence joins TRBV10-3 and TRBJ2-2, with a possible D match to TRBD1 (6 bases). CDR3 amino acids: CAIRDILTGELFF. The DNA for the CDR3 is TGTGCCATCCGGGACATCTTGACCGGGGAGCTGTTTTTT.